The source of this T cell receptor beta chain is a study of T cells in Graves' hyperthyroidism and ophthalmopathy. General observations from the study: Ophthalmopathy and stable hyperthyroidism were told apart by a 13 V-J model. Blood samples included most of the expanded thyroid clonotypes exceeding 0.001.

RNA transcripts gave rise to amplified TCR beta CDR3 regions. A set of HTBI primers served as the primers for a first-round RT-PCR of the TCR CDR3. MiXCR, run by TCRdb on the multiplex PCR reads, gives a single entry per CDR3 protein. The profile shows 130,000 or so distinct CDR3 sequences, approximately 24% of them singletons. With regard to this clonotype: Antigen: not known.

PBMCs were obtained from 9 to 10 ml fresh peripheral blood. Material: blood. The receptor comes from a woman aged 45-60 years with Graves' hyperthyroidism that later progressed to Graves' ophthalmopathy.

CDR3 loop: CASSLRTSQETQYF. The CDR3 DNA follows: TGTGCCAGCAGCTTACGAACTTCCCAAGAGACCCAGTACTTC. V gene TRBV7-9 combines with J gene TRBJ2-5; no clear D gene. CDR3 length equals 14 residues. V lost 2 bases and J 1 base, leaving 8 bases between the germline ends. Germline CDR1 is SEHNR and CDR2 is FQNEAQ (reference sequence).